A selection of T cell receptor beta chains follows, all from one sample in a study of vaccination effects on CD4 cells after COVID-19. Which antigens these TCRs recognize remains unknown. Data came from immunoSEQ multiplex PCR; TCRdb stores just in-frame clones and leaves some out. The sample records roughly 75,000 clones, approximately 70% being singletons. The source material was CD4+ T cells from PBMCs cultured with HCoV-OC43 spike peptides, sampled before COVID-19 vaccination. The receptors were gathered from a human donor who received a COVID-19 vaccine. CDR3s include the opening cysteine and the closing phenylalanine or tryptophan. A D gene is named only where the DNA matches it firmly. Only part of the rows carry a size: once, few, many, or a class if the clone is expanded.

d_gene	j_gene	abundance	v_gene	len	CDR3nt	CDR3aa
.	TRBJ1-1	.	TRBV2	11	TGTGCCAGCAGACCGAACACTGAAGCTTTCTTT	CASRPNTEAFF
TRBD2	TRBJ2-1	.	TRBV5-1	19	TGCGCCAGCAGCGCGGGACCGGGACTAGCGGGGGGCTCAAACAATGAGCAGTTCTTC	CASSAGPGLAGGSNNEQFF
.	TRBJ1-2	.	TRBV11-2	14	TGTGCCAGCAGCCTCCAAATAGGGCGGGATGGCTACACCTTC	CASSLQIGRDGYTF
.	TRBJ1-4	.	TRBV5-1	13	TGCGCCAGCAGGGCAGAACCTAATGAAAAACTGTTTTTT	CASRAEPNEKLFF
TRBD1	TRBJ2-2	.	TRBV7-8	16	TGTGCCAGCAGCTTAGCGAGGACAGGGAGCACCGGGGAGCTGTTTTTT	CASSLARTGSTGELFF
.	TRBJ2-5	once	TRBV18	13	TGTGCCAGCTCAAGAGGGGAGCAAGAGACCCAGTACTTC	CASSRGEQETQYF
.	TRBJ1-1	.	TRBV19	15	TGTGCCAGTAGTATATCCGGGACATTGAACACTGAAGCTTTCTTT	CASSISGTLNTEAFF
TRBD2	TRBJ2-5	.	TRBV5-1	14	TGCGCCAGCAGCTTGAGCGGGGGACGGGAGACCCAGTACTTC	CASSLSGGRETQYF
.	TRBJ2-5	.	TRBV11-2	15	TGTGCCAGCAGGTTCGGGGGGGACAGCGGGGAGACCCAGTACTTC	CASRFGGDSGETQYF
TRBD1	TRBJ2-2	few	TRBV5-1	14	TGCGCCAGCCAGGGGGCAGTTTCGTCCGGGGAGCTGTTTTTT	CASQGAVSSGELFF
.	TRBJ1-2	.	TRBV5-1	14	TGCGCCAGCAGCTTGATTGCAGGGAGCTATGGCTACACCTTC	CASSLIAGSYGYTF
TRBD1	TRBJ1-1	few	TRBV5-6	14	TGTGCCAGCAGCTTGCGACAGGGGCACACTGAAGCTTTCTTT	CASSLRQGHTEAFF
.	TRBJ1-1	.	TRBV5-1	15	TGCGCCAGCAGCTTTGTGGGGGGCGCGGGGACTGAAGCTTTCTTT	CASSFVGGAGTEAFF
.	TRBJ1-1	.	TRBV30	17	TGTGCCTGGAGTGCTGCTCTCTCCCCGGGAGCAGGCACTGAAGCTTTCTTT	CAWSAALSPGAGTEAFF
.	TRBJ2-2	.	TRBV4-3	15	TGCGCCAGCAGCCGGGCGGATGCGAACACCGGGGAGCTGTTTTTT	CASSRADANTGELFF
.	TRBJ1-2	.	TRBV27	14	TGTGCCAGCAGTTTACGCAGGGAGAACTATGGCTACACCTTC	CASSLRRENYGYTF
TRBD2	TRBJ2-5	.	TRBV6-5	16	TGTGCCAGCAGTTCTGCCCCGCTAGCGGGGGGAAAGACCCAGTACTTC	CASSSAPLAGGKTQYF
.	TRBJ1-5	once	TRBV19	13	TGTGCCAGTAGTATGAGGCCGGATCAGCCCCAGCATTTT	CASSMRPDQPQHF